This T cell receptor (beta chain) was sequenced in a study of blood T cell repertoires in COVID-19. Study details: The analysed material was cDNA or gDNA that came from T cells, B-cell-depleted T cells, or PBMCs.

This study enrolled people aged roughly 18 to 90 from about two dozen US geographic areas. The ends lost 4 bases at V and 5 bases at J; junction bases unmatched: 11. CDR1 and CDR2 (germline): SGHKS, YYEKEE (reference sequence). The CDR3 totals 15 residues. Original data processing: The assay estimated nucleated cells by amplifying reference gene primers. TCRdb's table, derived via immunoSEQ multiplex PCR, lists solely in-frame clones and lacks some. V and J calls and clone size come straight from that table; D and trimming were deduced from the DNA. The table has approximately 230,000 clones, roughly nine tenths seen once.

The receptor was derived from a woman aged 25 to 45 with acute COVID-19. The J gene is TRBJ1-1, the V gene TRBV5-5; 7 bases fit TRBD1. Sequenced material: PBMCs or T cells enriched from blood (not recorded which). CDR3 amino acids: CASSAQGPAGTEAFF. The CDR3 DNA is TGTGCCAGCAGCGCACAGGGGCCAGCCGGTACTGAAGCTTTCTTT. Based on the CDR3 plus reference TRBV5-5 and TRBJ1-1, the full variable domain is DAGVTQSPTHLIKTRGQQVTLRCSPISGHKSVSWYQQVLGQGPQFIFQYYEKEERGRGNFPDRFSARQFPNYSSELNVNALLLGDSALYLCASSAQGPAGTEAFFGQGTRLTVV.